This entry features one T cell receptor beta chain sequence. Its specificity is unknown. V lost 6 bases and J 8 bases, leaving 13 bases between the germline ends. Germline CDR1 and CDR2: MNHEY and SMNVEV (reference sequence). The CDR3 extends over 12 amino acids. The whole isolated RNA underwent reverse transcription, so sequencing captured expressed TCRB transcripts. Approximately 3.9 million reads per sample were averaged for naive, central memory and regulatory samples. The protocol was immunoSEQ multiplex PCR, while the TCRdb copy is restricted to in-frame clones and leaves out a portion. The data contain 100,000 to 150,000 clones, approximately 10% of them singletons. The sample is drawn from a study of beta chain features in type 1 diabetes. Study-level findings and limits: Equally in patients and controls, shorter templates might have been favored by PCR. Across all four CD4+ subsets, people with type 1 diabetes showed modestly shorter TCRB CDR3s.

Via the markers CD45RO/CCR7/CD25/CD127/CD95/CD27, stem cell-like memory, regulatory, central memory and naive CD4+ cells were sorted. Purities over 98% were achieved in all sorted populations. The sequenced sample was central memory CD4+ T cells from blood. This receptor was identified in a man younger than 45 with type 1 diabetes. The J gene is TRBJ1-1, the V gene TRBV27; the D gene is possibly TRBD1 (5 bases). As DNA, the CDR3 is TGTGCCAGCAGCATACTCAAGGGGGAAGCTTTCTTT. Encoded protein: CASSILKGEAFF.